These T cell receptor beta chains were read from a single sample in a study of glioma-infiltrating T cells after dendritic cell vaccination. Some clones are missing from TCRdb's copy, which holds only in-frame ones; the method was immunoSEQ multiplex PCR. The sample consists of over 75,000 clones, about 81% of them appearing once. Here the sequenced sample was blood, taken after dendritic cell vaccination. All receptors come from a human donor with glioblastoma. Each CDR3 is given with its conserved first and last residue. The order of the fields is J gene, clone size, V gene, D gene, CDR3 protein, CDR3 DNA. A D gene is named only where the DNA matches it firmly. The size of a clone is reported for some rows only, either as once, few or many, or as a class for expanded clones.

>TRBJ1-5|NA|TRBV2|TRBD1
CASRQGSDQPQHF
TGTGCCAGTAGACAGGGTTCGGATCAGCCCCAGCATTTT
>TRBJ1-4|once|TRBV5-8|NA
CASSPPHLAVEKLFF
TGTGCCAGCAGCCCGCCACATTTGGCGGTTGAAAAACTGTTTTTT
>TRBJ2-4|NA|TRBV9|TRBD2
CASSVGVSGSLNIQYF
TGTGCCAGCAGCGTAGGAGTGAGCGGGAGCCTGAACATTCAGTACTTC
>TRBJ2-1|NA|TRBV5-6|TRBD2
CASSSSGKGGLYNEQFF
TGTGCCAGCAGCTCTAGCGGGAAGGGGGGACTTTACAATGAGCAGTTCTTC
>TRBJ2-1|NA|TRBV2|TRBD2
CASSIAGGSYNEQFF
TGTGCCAGCAGTATAGCGGGGGGCAGCTACAATGAGCAGTTCTTC
>TRBJ2-3|NA|TRBV7-2|TRBD2
CASSLEGGLAGATDTQYF
TGTGCCAGCAGCTTAGAGGGGGGTCTAGCGGGGGCCACAGATACGCAGTATTTT
>TRBJ2-2|NA|TRBV5-4|NA
CASSFGFSPGELFF
TGTGCCAGCAGCTTCGGTTTTTCCCCCGGGGAGCTGTTTTTT
>TRBJ1-5|NA|TRBV19|TRBD1
CASKHRQRGLHQPQHF
TGTGCCAGTAAACATCGACAAAGGGGGCTACATCAGCCCCAGCATTTT
>TRBJ1-1|NA|TRBV10-3|NA
CAISLSSGNTEAFF
TGTGCCATCAGTTTGAGTAGTGGGAACACTGAAGCTTTCTTT
>TRBJ2-6|NA|TRBV29-1|TRBD1
CSVGTGGSGANVLTF
TGCAGCGTTGGGACAGGGGGCTCTGGGGCCAACGTCCTGACTTTC
>TRBJ1-2|NA|TRBV30|NA
CAWSVRGDYGYTF
TGTGCCTGGAGTGTACGGGGTGACTATGGCTACACCTTC
>TRBJ1-2|NA|TRBV29-1|NA
CSVVGGLGSGYTF
TGCAGCGTTGTGGGTGGGCTCGGGAGCGGCTACACCTTC
>TRBJ1-2|once|TRBV5-1|NA
CASSGSTNYGYTF
TGCGCCAGCAGTGGCAGTACTAACTATGGCTACACCTTC
>TRBJ2-3|few|TRBV18|NA
CASSPVVEADTQYF
TGTGCCAGCTCACCTGTTGTGGAGGCAGATACGCAGTATTTT
>TRBJ1-1|NA|TRBV11-2|TRBD1
CASSLGQGITEAFF
TGTGCCAGCAGCCTGGGACAGGGTATCACTGAAGCTTTCTTT
>TRBJ2-4|NA|TRBV7-9|TRBD2
CASSLASAGEPYF
TGTGCCAGCAGCTTAGCTTCGGCGGGAGAGCCCTACTTC
>TRBJ2-7|NA|TRBV6-1|TRBD1
CASSEDRRQGAYEQYF
TGTGCCAGCAGTGAAGATAGGAGACAGGGGGCCTACGAGCAGTACTTC
>TRBJ1-5|NA|TRBV5-4|NA
CASSLGQGSNQPQHF
TGTGCCAGCAGCTTGGGGCAGGGCAGCAATCAGCCCCAGCATTTT
>TRBJ2-2|NA|TRBV19|TRBD1
CASSTWTGGSGELFF
TGTGCCAGTAGTACCTGGACAGGGGGCTCCGGGGAGCTGTTTTTT
>TRBJ1-6|once|TRBV6-1|TRBD1
CASIVAGGLRINSPLHF
TGTGCCAGCATTGTAGCAGGGGGCCTACGAATTAATTCACCCCTCCACTTT
>TRBJ2-1|NA|TRBV5-1|TRBD2
CASSFSGTNNEQFF
TGCGCCAGCAGCTTTAGCGGGACTAACAATGAGCAGTTCTTC
>TRBJ1-5|NA|TRBV23-1|NA
CASSRPGGPQPQHF
TGCGCCAGCAGTCGCCCGGGGGGTCCTCAGCCCCAGCATTTT
>TRBJ2-5|NA|TRBV6-1|TRBD1
CASSAPGQGTETQYF
TGTGCCAGCAGTGCACCGGGACAGGGAACGGAGACCCAGTACTTC
>TRBJ2-3|NA|TRBV4-2|TRBD2
CASSQAVAGGPGTDTQYF
TGTGCCAGCAGCCAAGCGGTAGCGGGGGGGCCTGGCACAGATACGCAGTATTTT
>TRBJ2-7|NA|TRBV5-1|TRBD1
CASSRTGFYEQYF
TGCGCCAGCAGCCGGACAGGGTTCTACGAGCAGTACTTC
>TRBJ1-4|NA|TRBV9|TRBD1
CASSVGQGGGKKLFF
TGTGCCAGCAGCGTAGGACAGGGGGGAGGAAAAAAACTGTTTTTT
>TRBJ2-5|NA|TRBV5-1|TRBD1
CASSSTGTGQETQYF
TGCGCCAGCAGCTCCACCGGGACAGGGCAAGAGACCCAGTACTTC
>TRBJ1-1|once|TRBV6-5|NA
CASSYSLGTQNTEAFF
TGTGCCAGCAGTTACTCTCTTGGGACACAGAACACTGAAGCTTTCTTT
>TRBJ2-7|NA|TRBV19|NA
CASSKTSGTVGGSYEQYF
TGTGCCAGTAGTAAAACCTCCGGGACAGTCGGGGGCTCCTACGAGCAGTACTTC
>TRBJ1-2|few|TRBV5-4|NA
CASSSTAQNYGYTF
TGTGCCAGCAGCTCGACAGCGCAAAACTATGGCTACACCTTC
>TRBJ2-3|NA|TRBV4-2|NA
CASSPAGVQGDTQYF
TGTGCCAGCAGCCCAGCAGGGGTCCAGGGCGATACGCAGTATTTT
>TRBJ2-5|NA|TRBV2|NA
CASSEFRSGETQYF
TGTGCCAGCAGTGAGTTTCGGTCGGGAGAGACCCAGTACTTC
>TRBJ2-3|NA|TRBV5-1|NA
CASSLGTGDTQYF
TGCGCCAGCAGCTTGGGGACTGGCGATACGCAGTATTTT
>TRBJ1-5|NA|TRBV5-1|TRBD1
CASSPDRADQPQHF
TGCGCCAGCAGCCCAGACAGGGCGGATCAGCCCCAGCATTTT
>TRBJ1-4|many|TRBV28|TRBD1
CASSSPPGQSNEKLFF
TGTGCCAGCAGCTCCCCCCCGGGACAGAGTAATGAAAAACTGTTTTTT